One and the same sample provided the 4 T cell receptor beta chains below, sequenced in a study of blood T cell repertoires in COVID-19. Profiled with immunoSEQ multiplex PCR; TCRdb holds only in-frame clones, not every one. The table lists approximately 65,000 clones, nearly 90% of them singletons. What was sequenced was peripheral blood. The receptor set was obtained from a woman aged 45-65 years with active COVID-19.

V and J are TRBV4-2 and TRBJ2-1; the match to TRBD2 covers 14 bases. V dropped 3 bases and J dropped 5; count of bases not matched to a gene: 12. The CDR3 has 19 amino acids. Germline-derived CDR1 and CDR2 are LGHNA and YNFKEQ. The CDR3 spells CASSQGPGTSGRENNEQFF. The DNA for the CDR3 is TGTGCCAGCAGCCAGGGCCCCGGGACTAGCGGGAGAGAGAACAATGAGCAGTTCTTC.

The rearrangement uses TRBV3-1 (or the pseudogene TRBV3-2) and TRBJ2-2; 8 bases align to TRBD2. Losses at the gene ends were 1 base for V and 4 bases for J; bases not matched to a gene: 2. The germline V gene has CDR1 LGHDT and CDR2 YNNKEL (reference sequence). This CDR3 is 15 amino acids long. In DNA, the CDR3 is TGTGCCAGCAGCCAAGCCGGGGGGGTCACCGGGGAGCTGTTTTTT. Translation: CASSQAGGVTGELFF.

The V and J genes are TRBV5-1 and TRBJ2-5; 8 nucleotides align to TRBD1. The CDR3 is made up of 16 amino acids. J was trimmed by 4 bases and V by 1 base; bases with no gene match: 9. The germline V gene has CDR1 SGHRS and CDR2 YFSETQ. DNA for the CDR3: TGCGCCAGCAGCTTGTTGGGCAGGGGGCTTGGAGAGACCCAGTACTTC. Residues: CASSLLGRGLGETQYF.

CDR3 in amino acids: CASSLERSSYNEQFF. DNA for the CDR3: TGTGCCAGCAGCTTAGAACGGAGTTCCTACAATGAGCAGTTCTTC. V gene TRBV11-2 combines with J gene TRBJ2-1; D not resolved. The CDR3 length is 15 residues. The ends were cut back, 0 bases at V and 1 base at J, with 7 bases in the middle. From germline, CDR1 is SGHAT and CDR2 FQNNGV.